This is a list of T cell receptor beta chains from one sample in a study of blood T cells in healthy people across ages. TCRdb called the 5' RACE reads again in MiXCR, with one record for every CDR3 protein. The table has hundreds of thousands of distinct CDR3 sequences, approximately 50% seen once; the top ten hold 30% to 40%. The material sequenced was blood. These receptors all stem from a man aged 60 to 75 in good health. Both conserved end residues are part of each CDR3. Fields, in order: V gene, clone size, J gene, D gene, CDR3 protein, CDR3 DNA. A D gene is named only where the DNA matches it firmly. Some rows have no size entry. The others give once, few or many, or a class for an expanded clone.

v_call: TRBV5-1
clone_size: .
j_call: TRBJ2-5
d_call: .
cdr3_aa: CASSLAERQKETQYF
cdr3_nt: TGCGCCAGCAGCTTGGCCGAACGGCAGAAAGAGACCCAGTACTTC

v_call: TRBV4-2
clone_size: .
j_call: TRBJ2-1
d_call: TRBD2
cdr3_aa: CASSQGTSGSSYNEQFF
cdr3_nt: TGTGCCAGCAGCCAAGGGACTAGCGGAAGCTCCTACAATGAGCAGTTCTTC

v_call: TRBV7-8
clone_size: .
j_call: TRBJ2-1
d_call: TRBD2
cdr3_aa: CASSHPGTRRGEQFF
cdr3_nt: TGTGCCAGCAGCCACCCCGGGACTAGAAGAGGTGAGCAGTTCTTC

v_call: TRBV11-2
clone_size: .
j_call: TRBJ1-6
d_call: .
cdr3_aa: CASSQVSPLHF
cdr3_nt: TGTGCCAGCAGCCAAGTATCACCCCTCCACTTT

v_call: TRBV24-1
clone_size: .
j_call: TRBJ2-3
d_call: .
cdr3_aa: CATSDWDTDTQYF
cdr3_nt: TGTGCCACCAGTGATTGGGACACAGATACGCAGTATTTT

v_call: TRBV15
clone_size: .
j_call: TRBJ2-3
d_call: TRBD2
cdr3_aa: CATSRALAGGIDTQYF
cdr3_nt: TGTGCCACCAGCAGAGCACTAGCGGGGGGCATAGATACGCAGTATTTT

v_call: TRBV20-1
clone_size: .
j_call: TRBJ2-5
d_call: .
cdr3_aa: CSARHGGDGETQYF
cdr3_nt: TGCAGTGCGCGCCATGGGGGCGATGGAGAGACCCAGTACTTC

v_call: TRBV27
clone_size: .
j_call: TRBJ2-3
d_call: .
cdr3_aa: CASSPSAWASDTQYF
cdr3_nt: TGTGCCAGCAGTCCCTCGGCTTGGGCTTCCGATACGCAGTATTTT

v_call: TRBV4-1
clone_size: .
j_call: TRBJ2-5
d_call: .
cdr3_aa: CASSQAGTWETQYF
cdr3_nt: TGCGCCAGCAGCCAAGCGGGGACCTGGGAGACCCAGTACTTC

v_call: TRBV27
clone_size: .
j_call: TRBJ2-2
d_call: .
cdr3_aa: CASRGWNTGELFF
cdr3_nt: TGTGCCAGCAGGGGCTGGAACACCGGGGAGCTGTTTTTT

v_call: TRBV27
clone_size: .
j_call: TRBJ2-7
d_call: TRBD1
cdr3_aa: CASRITGTGFSYEQYF
cdr3_nt: TGTGCCAGCAGGATTACCGGGACAGGGTTCTCCTACGAGCAGTACTTC

v_call: TRBV9
clone_size: .
j_call: TRBJ2-3
d_call: TRBD1
cdr3_aa: CASSEGGGSDTQYF
cdr3_nt: TGTGCCAGCAGCGAAGGGGGCGGTTCAGATACGCAGTATTTT

v_call: TRBV6-6
clone_size: .
j_call: TRBJ2-5
d_call: .
cdr3_aa: CASSCRREETQYF
cdr3_nt: TGTGCCAGCAGTTGCAGGCGGGAAGAGACCCAGTACTTC

v_call: TRBV5-6
clone_size: few
j_call: TRBJ1-5
d_call: TRBD1
cdr3_aa: CASSGTDNQPQHF
cdr3_nt: TGTGCCAGCAGCGGGACAGACAATCAGCCCCAGCATTTT

v_call: TRBV11-3
clone_size: .
j_call: TRBJ2-1
d_call: TRBD2
cdr3_aa: CASSARSGGARVNEQFF
cdr3_nt: TGTGCCAGCAGCGCCCGGAGCGGGGGGGCCAGAGTGAATGAGCAGTTCTTC

v_call: TRBV7-2
clone_size: .
j_call: TRBJ1-5
d_call: TRBD1
cdr3_aa: CASSLSGGAPNQPQHF
cdr3_nt: TGTGCCAGCAGCTTGTCAGGGGGCGCTCCAAATCAGCCCCAGCATTTT

v_call: TRBV29-1
clone_size: few
j_call: TRBJ2-3
d_call: .
cdr3_aa: CSAQGRLSTDTQYF
cdr3_nt: TGCAGCGCCCAAGGACGGCTTAGCACAGATACGCAGTATTTT

v_call: TRBV20-1
clone_size: .
j_call: TRBJ2-3
d_call: TRBD1
cdr3_aa: CSARKQGLHTDTQYF
cdr3_nt: TGCAGTGCTAGAAAACAGGGGCTCCACACAGATACGCAGTATTTT